The TCR beta chain described here comes from a study of blood T cells in healthy people across ages. This clonotype was detected a few times. Per germline, CDR1 MNHEY and CDR2 SMNVEV (reference sequence). This CDR3 has 15 amino acids. Next came a second PCR, run for about 6 to 11 cycles, which used a sample-barcoded 5' primer along with a J-beta primer mix. TCRdb itself ran the 5' RACE reads through MiXCR, one entry per CDR3 protein. The table has more than 500,000 distinct CDR3 sequences, about 27% seen once. The sample also formed part of further work on T cells of mothers and their children.

The chain has TRBV27 and TRBJ2-5; 10 positions match TRBD2. The DNA matches TRBJ2-7 better at its end, which makes the J call doubtful. The source material was blood. This TCR was sampled from a boy aged 2-9 years in good health. DNA for the CDR3: TGTGCCAGCAGTCCTACTAGCGGGACCCCCTACGAGCAGTACTTC. Translation gives CASSPTSGTPYEQYF.